The 6 T cell receptor beta chains in this list originate from one sample, sequenced in a study of T cell repertoires in cytomegalovirus infection. TCRdb redid the calling of the reads with MiXCR, one entry per CDR3 protein. This table has about 570,000 distinct CDR3 sequences, under 45% appearing once. The antigens these receptors bind are not known. The specimen was cultured PBMCs, collected from culture after CMV antigen stimulation. The receptors originated from a human donor in good health (CMV status not recorded). Some clones in this sample may be carry-over from other donors' samples.

The V gene is TRBV19, the J gene TRBJ1-1; D unresolved. This CDR3 region has 15 residues. Germline CDR1 and CDR2: LNHDA and SQIVND (reference sequence). The V end lost 3 bases, the J end lost 4 bases, and 15 bases lay between the germline ends. The DNA for the CDR3 is TGTGCCAGTAGTATTCTGGTCCGCTCGGTCACTGAAGCTTTCTTT. Encoded protein: CASSILVRSVTEAFF.

V usage is TRBV6-5 and J usage is TRBJ2-7, with 9 nucleotides matching TRBD1. V trimming: 0 bases; J trimming: 0 bases; junction bases outside the gene matches: 6. The CDR3 totals 17 residues. Per the germline V gene, CDR1 is MNHEY and CDR2 is SVGAGI. The CDR3 DNA is TGTGCCAGCAGTTACTCGGGGACAGGGCTCGACTCCTACGAGCAGTACTTC. Residues: CASSYSGTGLDSYEQYF.

This clonotype was seen ten or more times. This chain joins TRBV7-2 and TRBJ1-1, with 7 bases that match TRBD1. Germline V gene data show CDR1 as SGHTA and CDR2 as FQGNSA. With 3 bases clipped from V and 7 bases from J, the junction kept 8 bases outside the gene matches. The CDR3 runs to 14 residues. CDR3 in amino acids: CASSFDRANYEAFF. For the CDR3, the DNA is TGTGCCAGCAGCTTTGACAGGGCAAATTATGAAGCTTTCTTT. Full variable domain (outside the CDR3, taken from reference TRBV7-2 and TRBJ1-1): GAGVSQSPSNKVTEKGKDVELRCDPISGHTALYWYRQSLGQGLEFLIYFQGNSAPDKSGLPSDRFSAERTGGSVSTLTIQRTQQEDSAVYLCASSFDRANYEAFFGQGTRLTVV.

V and J are TRBV6-1 and TRBJ2-3; D remains unclear. Germline V gene data show CDR1 as MNHNS and CDR2 as SASEGT. The CDR3 length is 13 residues. The germline V and J ends were trimmed by 2 bases and 4 bases, with 7 bases remaining between them. The chain's CDR3 is CASSEIAADTQYF. CDR3 DNA sequence: TGTGCCAGCAGTGAAATAGCTGCAGATACGCAGTATTTT.

V and J are TRBV3-1 and TRBJ1-2, with D possibly TRBD1 on 5 matching bases. Germline CDR1 is LGHDT and CDR2 is YNNKEL (reference sequence). This CDR3 spans 15 amino acids. V was trimmed by 6 bases and J by 4 bases, leaving 18 bases between them. CDR3 residues: CASRPRSEGFYGYTF. The CDR3 region has the DNA TGTGCCAGCAGACCAAGGTCCGAGGGGTTCTATGGCTACACCTTC.

Concerning this clonotype itself: Compared with germline, one end of the junction differs, possibly owing to a read error. The chain couples TRBV12-3 or TRBV12-4 to TRBJ2-1; 13 bases match TRBD2. This CDR3 region has 15 residues. This chain's CDR3 is CASRGLAGSYNEQSF. DNA of the CDR3: TGTGCCAGCAGGGGACTAGCGGGGTCATACAATGAGCAGTCCTTC.